This T cell receptor (beta chain) was identified during a study of T cell responses to AZD1222 COVID-19 vaccine. Trimming shortened V by 4 bases and J by 9 bases, and 13 bases separated the two germline ends. This CDR3 is built from 12 residues. In germline, CDR1 is SEHNR, CDR2 FQNEAQ (reference sequence). The data were produced by immunoSEQ multiplex PCR, yet TCRdb's version contains in-frame clones alone and is incomplete. The sample has tens of thousands of clones; roughly 93% are singletons. The TCR was taken from an adult in good health. Sample: peripheral blood, taken on day 0 of AZD1222 vaccination. The chain is built from TRBV7-9 and TRBJ2-7; perhaps TRBD1 as D (5 bases). CDR3 loop: CASSSGSSLQYF. CDR3 coding DNA: TGTGCCAGCAGCTCAGGGTCGTCCCTGCAGTACTTC.